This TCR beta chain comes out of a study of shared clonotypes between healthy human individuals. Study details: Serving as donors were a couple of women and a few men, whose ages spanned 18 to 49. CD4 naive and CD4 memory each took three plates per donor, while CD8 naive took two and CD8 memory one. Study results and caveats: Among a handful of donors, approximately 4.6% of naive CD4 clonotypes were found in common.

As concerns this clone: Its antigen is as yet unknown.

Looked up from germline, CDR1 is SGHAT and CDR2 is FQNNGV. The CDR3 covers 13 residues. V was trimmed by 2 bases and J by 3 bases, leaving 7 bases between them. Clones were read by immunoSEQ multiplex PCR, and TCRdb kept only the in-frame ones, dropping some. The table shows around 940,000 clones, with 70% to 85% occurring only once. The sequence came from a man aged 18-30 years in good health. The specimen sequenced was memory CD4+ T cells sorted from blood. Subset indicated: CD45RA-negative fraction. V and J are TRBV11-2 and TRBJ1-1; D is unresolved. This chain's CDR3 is CASSLFRYTEAFF. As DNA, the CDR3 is TGTGCCAGCAGCTTATTTAGGTACACTGAAGCTTTCTTT.